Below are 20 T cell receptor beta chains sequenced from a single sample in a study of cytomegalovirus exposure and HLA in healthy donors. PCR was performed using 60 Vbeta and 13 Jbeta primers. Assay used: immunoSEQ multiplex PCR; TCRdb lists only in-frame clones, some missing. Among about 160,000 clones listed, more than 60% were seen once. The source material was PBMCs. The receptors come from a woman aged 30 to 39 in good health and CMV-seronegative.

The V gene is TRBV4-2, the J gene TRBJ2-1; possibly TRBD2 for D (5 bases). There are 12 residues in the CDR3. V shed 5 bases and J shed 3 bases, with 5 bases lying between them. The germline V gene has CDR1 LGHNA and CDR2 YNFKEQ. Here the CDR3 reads CASSSGYNEQFF. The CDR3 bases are TGTGCCAGCAGCAGCGGCTACAATGAGCAGTTCTTC.

The CDR3 DNA reads as TGTGCCAGCAGCTTAGCGAAGGGAGGGCGCGAGCAGTACTTC. Its translation is CASSLAKGGREQYF. V usage is TRBV7-8 and J usage is TRBJ2-7; TRBD2 aligns across 7 bases. Germline CDR1 reads SGHVS; CDR2 reads FQNEAQ. Unmatched junction bases numbered 5, after V lost 0 bases and J lost 6 bases. The CDR3 length is 14 residues.

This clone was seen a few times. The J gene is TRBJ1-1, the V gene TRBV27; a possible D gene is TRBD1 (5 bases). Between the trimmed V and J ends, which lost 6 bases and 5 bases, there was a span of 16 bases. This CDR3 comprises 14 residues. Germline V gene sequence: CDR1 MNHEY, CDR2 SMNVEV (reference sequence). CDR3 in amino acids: CASSHSGGGTEAFF. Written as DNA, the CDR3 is TGTGCCAGCAGCCACAGCGGGGGAGGGACTGAAGCTTTCTTT.

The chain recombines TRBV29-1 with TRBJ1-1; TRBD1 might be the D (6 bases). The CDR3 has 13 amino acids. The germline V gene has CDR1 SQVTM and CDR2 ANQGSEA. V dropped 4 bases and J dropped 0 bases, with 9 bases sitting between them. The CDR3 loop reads CSVGRGMNTEAFF. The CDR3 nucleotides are TGCAGCGTTGGCAGGGGCATGAACACTGAAGCTTTCTTT.

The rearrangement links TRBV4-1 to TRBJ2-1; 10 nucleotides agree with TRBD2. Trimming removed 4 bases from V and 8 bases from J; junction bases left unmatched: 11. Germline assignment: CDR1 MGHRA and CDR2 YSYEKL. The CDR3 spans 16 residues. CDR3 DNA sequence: TGCGCCAGCAGCCCAGTCAGCGGGGGGGCCCTCCATGAGCAGTTCTTC. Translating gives CASSPVSGGALHEQFF.

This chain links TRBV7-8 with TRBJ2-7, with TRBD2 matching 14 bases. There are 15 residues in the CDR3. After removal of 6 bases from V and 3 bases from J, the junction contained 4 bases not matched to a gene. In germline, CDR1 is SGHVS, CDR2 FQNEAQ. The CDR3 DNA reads TGTGCCAGCAGTTTCGGGACTAGCGGGGGCTACGAGCAGTACTTC. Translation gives CASSFGTSGGYEQYF.

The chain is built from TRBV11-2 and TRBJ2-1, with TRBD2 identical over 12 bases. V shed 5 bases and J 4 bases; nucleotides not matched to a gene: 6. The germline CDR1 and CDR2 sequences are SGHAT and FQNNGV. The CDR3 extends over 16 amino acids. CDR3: CASSQRLAGVYNEQFF. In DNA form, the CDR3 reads TGTGCCAGCAGCCAAAGACTAGCGGGGGTTTACAATGAGCAGTTCTTC.

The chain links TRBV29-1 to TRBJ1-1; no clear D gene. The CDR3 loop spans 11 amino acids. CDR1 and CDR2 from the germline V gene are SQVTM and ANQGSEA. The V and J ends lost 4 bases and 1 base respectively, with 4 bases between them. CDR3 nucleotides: TGCAGCGTTGCTCCGAACACTGAAGCTTTCTTT. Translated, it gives CSVAPNTEAFF.

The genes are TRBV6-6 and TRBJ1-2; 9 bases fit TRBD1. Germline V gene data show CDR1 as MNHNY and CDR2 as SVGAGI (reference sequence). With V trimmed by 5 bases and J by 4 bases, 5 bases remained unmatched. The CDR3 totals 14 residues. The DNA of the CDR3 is TGTGCCAGCAGTCAACAGGGGGCAGGCTATGGCTACACCTTC. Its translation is CASSQQGAGYGYTF.

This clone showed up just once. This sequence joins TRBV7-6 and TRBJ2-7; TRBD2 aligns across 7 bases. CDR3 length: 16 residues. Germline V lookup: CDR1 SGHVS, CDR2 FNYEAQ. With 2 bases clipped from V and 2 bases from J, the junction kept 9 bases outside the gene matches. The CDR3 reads CASSLRDGGSAYEQYF. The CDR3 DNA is TGTGCCAGCAGCTTAAGGGACGGGGGGTCCGCCTACGAGCAGTACTTC.

CDR3 region: CASSQEEDPRDTEAFF. CDR3 nucleotide sequence: TGTGCCAGCAGCCAAGAGGAGGACCCCCGGGACACTGAAGCTTTCTTT. This chain links TRBV4-2 with TRBJ1-1; D uncertain. CDR1 and CDR2 from the germline V gene are LGHNA and YNFKEQ. Trimming took 0 bases from V and 3 from J, leaving 14 bases between them. CDR3 size: 16 residues.

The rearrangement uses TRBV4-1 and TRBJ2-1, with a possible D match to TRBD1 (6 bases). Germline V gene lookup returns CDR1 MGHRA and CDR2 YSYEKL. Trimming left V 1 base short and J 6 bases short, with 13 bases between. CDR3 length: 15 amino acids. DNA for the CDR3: TGCGCCAGCAGCCAAGCAGGGGCCGGATCCAATGAGCAGTTCTTC. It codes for CASSQAGAGSNEQFF.

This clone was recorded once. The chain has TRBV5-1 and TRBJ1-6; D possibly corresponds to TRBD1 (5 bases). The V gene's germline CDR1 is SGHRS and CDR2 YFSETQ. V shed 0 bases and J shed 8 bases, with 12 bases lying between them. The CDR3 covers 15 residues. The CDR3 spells CASSLDAGWDSPLHF. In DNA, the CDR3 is TGCGCCAGCAGCTTGGACGCAGGGTGGGATTCACCCCTCCACTTT.

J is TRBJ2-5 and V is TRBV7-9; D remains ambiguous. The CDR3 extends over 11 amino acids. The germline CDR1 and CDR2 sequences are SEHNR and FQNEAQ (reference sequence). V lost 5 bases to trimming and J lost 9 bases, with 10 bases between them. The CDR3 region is CASSQYEAQYF. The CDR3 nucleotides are TGTGCCAGCAGCCAATACGAGGCCCAGTACTTC.

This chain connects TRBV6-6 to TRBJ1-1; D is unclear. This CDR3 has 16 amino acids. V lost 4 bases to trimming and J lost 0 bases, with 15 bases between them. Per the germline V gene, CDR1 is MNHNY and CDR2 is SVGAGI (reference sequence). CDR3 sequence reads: CASSSGFQPMNTEAFF. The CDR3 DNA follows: TGTGCCAGCAGTTCTGGCTTTCAACCCATGAACACTGAAGCTTTCTTT.

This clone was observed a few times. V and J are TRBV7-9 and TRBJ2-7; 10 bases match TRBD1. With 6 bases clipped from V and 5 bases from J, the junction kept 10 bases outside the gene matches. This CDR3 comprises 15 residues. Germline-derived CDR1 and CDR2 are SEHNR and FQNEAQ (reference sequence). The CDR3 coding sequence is TGTGCCAGCAGTCACTCCCGGGACAGGGGCCACGAGCAGTACTTC. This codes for CASSHSRDRGHEQYF.

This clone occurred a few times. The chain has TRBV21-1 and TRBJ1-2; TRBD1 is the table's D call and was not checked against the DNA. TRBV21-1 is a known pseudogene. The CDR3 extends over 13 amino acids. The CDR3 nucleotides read TGTGCCAGCAGCAACGGACAGGGCTATGGCTACACCTTC. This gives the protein CASSNGQGYGYTF.

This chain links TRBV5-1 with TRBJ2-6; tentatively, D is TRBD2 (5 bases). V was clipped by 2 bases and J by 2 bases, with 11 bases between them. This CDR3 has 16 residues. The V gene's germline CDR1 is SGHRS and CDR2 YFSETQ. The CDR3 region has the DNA TGCGCCAGCAGCTTAGAGGGATTTCCTGGGGCCAACGTCCTGACTTTC. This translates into CASSLEGFPGANVLTF.

CDR3 sequence: CASSSGAGQGALTEAFF. The CDR3 DNA sequence: TGTGCCAGCAGCTCTGGTGCAGGACAGGGGGCGTTGACTGAAGCTTTCTTT. The genes are TRBV5-6 and TRBJ1-1, with 11 nucleotides matching TRBD1. V trimming: 3 bases; J trimming: 5 bases; junction bases outside the gene matches: 12. The germline V gene encodes CDR1 SGHDT and CDR2 YYEEEE. This CDR3 spans 17 amino acids.

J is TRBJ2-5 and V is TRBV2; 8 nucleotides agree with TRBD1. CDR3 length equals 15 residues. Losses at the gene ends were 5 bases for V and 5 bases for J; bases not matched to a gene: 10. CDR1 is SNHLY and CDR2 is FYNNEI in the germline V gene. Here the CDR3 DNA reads TGTGCCAGCAGTACGCCAGGACAGGGTAGGGAGACCCAGTACTTC. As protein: CASSTPGQGRETQYF.